This TCR beta chain derives from a study of blood T cell repertoires in COVID-19. Overall study: Acute and convalescent COVID-19 samples came from the United States, Italy and Spain.

Original methodology: From reference gene primer amplification, estimates of nucleated cell counts were derived. TCRdb's table, derived via immunoSEQ multiplex PCR, lists solely in-frame clones and lacks some. V, J and clone size derive from that table, while D and trimming were established from the DNA sequence. Counted here are 200,000 to 250,000 clones, 65% to 90% occurring once; the ten biggest clones make up around 7%. V lost 2 bases and J 5 bases, leaving 13 bases between the germline ends. Per germline, CDR1 SGDLS and CDR2 YYNGEE. The CDR3 covers 15 residues. This TCR came from a woman aged 45-59 years with acute or convalescent COVID-19. Specimen: peripheral blood. The chain has TRBV9 and TRBJ2-2; a possible D gene is TRBD2 (5 bases). The CDR3 DNA reads as TGTGCCAGCAGCGTTAGTGGTTGGGAGACCGGGGAGCTGTTTTTT. Translated, it gives CASSVSGWETGELFF.